This entry is about one T cell receptor beta chain. Its antigen is as yet unknown. This entry belongs to a study of cytomegalovirus exposure and HLA in healthy donors. Overall study context: In a previous analysis, approximately 110 million unique TCR beta sequences were found from 150 million to 200 million T cells.

Primers for the PCR totalled 60 Vbeta and 13 Jbeta. Data came from immunoSEQ multiplex PCR; TCRdb stores just in-frame clones and leaves some out. This sample's table has some 130,000 clones. Findings of the study overall: For TCR beta chains, V- and J-gene trimming was later linked to a missense DCLRE1C variant. A later examination showed that TCR association rates differed by HLA locus, with DRB1 most and HLA-C fewest.

CDR3 size: 15 residues. Germline V lookup: CDR1 SEHNR, CDR2 FQNEAQ (reference sequence). V was shortened by 5 bases and J by 1 base, with 11 bases between the two germline ends. The chain joins TRBV7-9 to TRBJ2-2, with D possibly TRBD1 on 6 matching bases. The source material was PBMCs. The receptor was derived from a woman in her forties in good health and CMV-seronegative. In DNA form, the CDR3 reads TGTGCCAGCAGCCTGAGACAGGTGAACACCGGGGAGCTGTTTTTT. Its translation is CASSLRQVNTGELFF.